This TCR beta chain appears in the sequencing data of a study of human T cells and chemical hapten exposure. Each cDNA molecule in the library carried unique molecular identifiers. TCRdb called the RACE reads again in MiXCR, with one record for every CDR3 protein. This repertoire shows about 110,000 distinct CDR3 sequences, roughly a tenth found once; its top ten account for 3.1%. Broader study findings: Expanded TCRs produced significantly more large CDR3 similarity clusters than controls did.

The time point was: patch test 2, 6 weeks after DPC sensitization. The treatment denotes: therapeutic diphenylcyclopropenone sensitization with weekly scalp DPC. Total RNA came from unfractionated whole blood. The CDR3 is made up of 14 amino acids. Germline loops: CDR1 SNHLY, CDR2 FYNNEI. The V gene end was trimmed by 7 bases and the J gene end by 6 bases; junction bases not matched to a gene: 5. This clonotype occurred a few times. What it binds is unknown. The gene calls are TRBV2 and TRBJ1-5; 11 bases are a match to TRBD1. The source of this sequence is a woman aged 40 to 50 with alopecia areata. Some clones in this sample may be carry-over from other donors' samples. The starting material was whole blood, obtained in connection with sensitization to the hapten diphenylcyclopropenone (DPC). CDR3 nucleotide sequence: TGTGCCAGCAACCGGGACAGGGGGTTTCAGCCCCAGCATTTT. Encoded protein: CASNRDRGFQPQHF.